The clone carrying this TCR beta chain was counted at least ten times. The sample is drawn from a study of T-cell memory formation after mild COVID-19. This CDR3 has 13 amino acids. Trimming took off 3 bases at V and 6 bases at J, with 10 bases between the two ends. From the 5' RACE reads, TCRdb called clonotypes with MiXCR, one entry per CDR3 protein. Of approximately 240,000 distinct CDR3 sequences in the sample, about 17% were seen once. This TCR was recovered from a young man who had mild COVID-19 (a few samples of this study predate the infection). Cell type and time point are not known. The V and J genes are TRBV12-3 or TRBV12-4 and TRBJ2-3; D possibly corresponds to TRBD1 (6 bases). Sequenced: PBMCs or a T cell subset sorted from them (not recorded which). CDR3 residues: CASSFLGADTQYF. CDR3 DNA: TGTGCCAGCAGTTTCCTGGGGGCCGATACGCAGTATTTT.